The rows below give T cell receptor beta chains drawn from one sample of a study of cytomegalovirus exposure and HLA in healthy donors. Some clones are missing from TCRdb's copy, which holds only in-frame ones; the method was immunoSEQ multiplex PCR. The sample holds some 170,000 clones, 65% to 80% seen once. What was sequenced was PBMCs. These receptors came from a middle-aged man in good health and CMV-seronegative. Each CDR3 is given with its conserved first and last residue. The order of the fields is J gene, clone size, D gene, V gene, CDR3 DNA, CDR3 protein. D genes are given only for firm matches. Only part of the rows carry a size: once, few, many, or a class if the clone is expanded.

j_call: TRBJ1-3
clone_size: -
d_call: -
v_call: TRBV6-5
cdr3_nt: TGTGCCAGCAGAGGGGCGCGAGGAAACACCATATATTTT
cdr3_aa: CASRGARGNTIYF

j_call: TRBJ2-1
clone_size: -
d_call: TRBD2
v_call: TRBV6-4
cdr3_nt: TGTGCCAGCAGTGCCCGGGCTAGCGGGTCACAAAATGAGCAGTTCTTC
cdr3_aa: CASSARASGSQNEQFF

j_call: TRBJ2-3
clone_size: -
d_call: TRBD1
v_call: TRBV5-4
cdr3_nt: TGTGCCAGCAGCGTCCGACAGGGACACCCAGATACGCAGTATTTT
cdr3_aa: CASSVRQGHPDTQYF

j_call: TRBJ2-3
clone_size: -
d_call: TRBD1
v_call: TRBV7-9
cdr3_nt: TGTGCCAGCAGCTCCGGGACAGGGGACACAGATACGCAGTATTTT
cdr3_aa: CASSSGTGDTDTQYF

j_call: TRBJ1-2
clone_size: -
d_call: TRBD1
v_call: TRBV5-1
cdr3_nt: TGCGCCAGCAGCCCAGTGACAGGGACGGATGGCTACACCTTC
cdr3_aa: CASSPVTGTDGYTF

j_call: TRBJ2-3
clone_size: -
d_call: -
v_call: TRBV19
cdr3_nt: TGTGCCAGTCGTAGGGCTGACCTTAGCACAGATACGCAGTATTTT
cdr3_aa: CASRRADLSTDTQYF

j_call: TRBJ2-6
clone_size: -
d_call: TRBD1
v_call: TRBV18
cdr3_nt: TGTGCCAGCTCACCGTGGGACAGGGAAGCTGGGGCCAACGGCCTGACTTTC
cdr3_aa: CASSPWDREAGANGLTF

j_call: TRBJ1-1
clone_size: -
d_call: -
v_call: TRBV27
cdr3_nt: TGTGCCAGCAGTTTATCGGGAGGCTTGAACACTGAAGCTTTCTTT
cdr3_aa: CASSLSGGLNTEAFF

j_call: TRBJ2-7
clone_size: -
d_call: -
v_call: TRBV28
cdr3_nt: TGTGCCAGCAGTTCCCCTTCCTACGAGCAGTACTTC
cdr3_aa: CASSSPSYEQYF

j_call: TRBJ2-1
clone_size: once
d_call: -
v_call: TRBV30
cdr3_nt: TGTGCCTGGAGTCCCTCCAATGAGCAGTTCTTC
cdr3_aa: CAWSPSNEQFF

j_call: TRBJ2-7
clone_size: once
d_call: TRBD2
v_call: TRBV19
cdr3_nt: TGTGCCAGTAGTAACCCAGCGGGATTATACGAGCAGTACTTC
cdr3_aa: CASSNPAGLYEQYF

j_call: TRBJ2-7
clone_size: -
d_call: -
v_call: TRBV4-2
cdr3_nt: TGTGCCAGCAGCCAAGATTGGGGCCAGTCCTACGAGCAGTACTTC
cdr3_aa: CASSQDWGQSYEQYF

j_call: TRBJ2-3
clone_size: -
d_call: TRBD1
v_call: TRBV5-4
cdr3_nt: TGTGCCAGCAGCTTGGACAGGGGATGGGCAGATACGCAGTATTTT
cdr3_aa: CASSLDRGWADTQYF

j_call: TRBJ2-2
clone_size: -
d_call: -
v_call: TRBV5-1
cdr3_nt: TGCGCCAGCAGCTTGCGGGGGATTAACACCGGGGAGCTGTTTTTT
cdr3_aa: CASSLRGINTGELFF

j_call: TRBJ2-1
clone_size: -
d_call: TRBD2
v_call: TRBV7-9
cdr3_nt: TGTGCCAGCAGGTCTACTAGCGGCAGCTCCTACAATGAGCAGTTCTTC
cdr3_aa: CASRSTSGSSYNEQFF

j_call: TRBJ2-7
clone_size: few
d_call: TRBD1
v_call: TRBV6-6
cdr3_nt: TGTGCCAGCAATCCCACCGGGACAGGAGACGAGCAGTACTTC
cdr3_aa: CASNPTGTGDEQYF

j_call: TRBJ1-3
clone_size: -
d_call: -
v_call: TRBV30
cdr3_nt: TGTGCCTCCGGTCGGGGAACTGGAAACACCATATATTTT
cdr3_aa: CASGRGTGNTIYF

j_call: TRBJ2-7
clone_size: -
d_call: TRBD1
v_call: TRBV18
cdr3_nt: TGTGCCAGCTCACCACCGGGACAGTCCTACGAGCAGTACTTC
cdr3_aa: CASSPPGQSYEQYF

j_call: TRBJ2-7
clone_size: -
d_call: -
v_call: TRBV28
cdr3_nt: TGTGCCAGCAGACAAACAGGGTCCGACGAGCAGTACTTC
cdr3_aa: CASRQTGSDEQYF

j_call: TRBJ2-7
clone_size: -
d_call: -
v_call: TRBV28
cdr3_nt: TGTGCCAGCAGACAGGGTCCAGGCGAGCAGTACTTC
cdr3_aa: CASRQGPGEQYF